This T cell receptor (beta chain) was captured in a study of cytomegalovirus exposure and HLA in healthy donors. General study points: One later analysis, an examination of the roughly 110 validation repertoires, found that first-cohort TCR clusters tended to co-occur in them. Reportedly, cytomegalovirus status was diagnosed with high sensitivity and specificity. According to the study, 150 to 200 TCR beta chains were cytomegalovirus-associated.

J was trimmed by 3 bases and V by 0 bases; bases with no gene match: 1. Germline V gives CDR1 SGHRS, CDR2 YFSETQ. This CDR3 spans 14 amino acids. TCRdb keeps only in-frame clones here, not all; method: immunoSEQ multiplex PCR. The repertoire holds 150,000 to 200,000 clones, with roughly 77% as singletons. As to this clone: Its target is unknown.

Sequenced: PBMCs. V and J are TRBV5-1 and TRBJ1-2; TRBD1 agrees at 8 bases. The origin of this receptor is a woman aged 25-40 years in good health and CMV-seronegative. The CDR3 protein is CASSLGQGYYGYTF. The CDR3 DNA sequence: TGCGCCAGCAGCTTGGGACAGGGGTACTATGGCTACACCTTC.